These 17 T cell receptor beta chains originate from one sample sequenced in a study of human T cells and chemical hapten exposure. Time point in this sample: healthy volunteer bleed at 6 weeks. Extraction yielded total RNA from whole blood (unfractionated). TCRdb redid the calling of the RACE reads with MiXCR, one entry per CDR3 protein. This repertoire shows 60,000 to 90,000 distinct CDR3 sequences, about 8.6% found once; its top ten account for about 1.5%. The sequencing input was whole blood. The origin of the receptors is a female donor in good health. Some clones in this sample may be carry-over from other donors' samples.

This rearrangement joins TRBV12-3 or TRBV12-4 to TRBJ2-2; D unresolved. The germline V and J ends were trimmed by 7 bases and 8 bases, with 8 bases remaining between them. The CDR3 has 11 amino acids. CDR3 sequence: CASNLKGELFF. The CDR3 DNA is TGTGCCAGCAATCTCAAGGGGGAGCTGTTTTTT.

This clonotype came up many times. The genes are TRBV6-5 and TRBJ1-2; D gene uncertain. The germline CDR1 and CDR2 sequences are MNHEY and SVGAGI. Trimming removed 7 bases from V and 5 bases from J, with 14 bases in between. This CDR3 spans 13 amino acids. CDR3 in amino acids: CASTRPGPYGYTF. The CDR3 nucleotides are TGTGCCAGCACCCGACCGGGTCCTTATGGCTACACCTTC.

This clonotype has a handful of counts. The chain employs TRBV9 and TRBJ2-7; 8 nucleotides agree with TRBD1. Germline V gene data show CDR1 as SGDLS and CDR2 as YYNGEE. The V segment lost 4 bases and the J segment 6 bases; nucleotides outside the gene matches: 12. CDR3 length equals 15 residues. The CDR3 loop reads CASSLQDRVLGEQYF. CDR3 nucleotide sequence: TGTGCCAGCAGCCTACAGGACAGGGTTTTAGGCGAGCAGTACTTC.

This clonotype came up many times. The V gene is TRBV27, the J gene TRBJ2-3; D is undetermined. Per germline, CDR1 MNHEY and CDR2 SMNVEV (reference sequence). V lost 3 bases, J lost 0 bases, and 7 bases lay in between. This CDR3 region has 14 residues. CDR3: CASSFSTSTDTQYF. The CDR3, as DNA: TGTGCCAGCAGTTTTTCTACTAGCACAGATACGCAGTATTTT.

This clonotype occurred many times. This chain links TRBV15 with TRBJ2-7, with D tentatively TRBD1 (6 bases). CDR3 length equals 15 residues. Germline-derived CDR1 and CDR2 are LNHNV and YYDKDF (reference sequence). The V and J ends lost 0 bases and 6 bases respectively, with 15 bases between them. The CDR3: CATSRDSQGLIEQYF. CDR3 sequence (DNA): TGTGCCACCAGCAGAGATTCCCAGGGGCTTATCGAGCAGTACTTC.

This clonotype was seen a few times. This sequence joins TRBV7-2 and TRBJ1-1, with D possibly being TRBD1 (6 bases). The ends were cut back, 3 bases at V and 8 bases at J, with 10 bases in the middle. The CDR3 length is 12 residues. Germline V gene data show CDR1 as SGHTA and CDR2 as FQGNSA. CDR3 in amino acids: CASSFPGAEAFF. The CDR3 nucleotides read TGTGCCAGCAGCTTTCCGGGGGCCGAAGCTTTCTTT.

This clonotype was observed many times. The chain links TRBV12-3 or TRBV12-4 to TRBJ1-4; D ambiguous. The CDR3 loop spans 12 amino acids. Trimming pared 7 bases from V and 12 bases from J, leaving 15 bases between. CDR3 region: CASTKAGWELFF. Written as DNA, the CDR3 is TGTGCCAGCACCAAAGCTGGTTGGGAACTGTTTTTT.

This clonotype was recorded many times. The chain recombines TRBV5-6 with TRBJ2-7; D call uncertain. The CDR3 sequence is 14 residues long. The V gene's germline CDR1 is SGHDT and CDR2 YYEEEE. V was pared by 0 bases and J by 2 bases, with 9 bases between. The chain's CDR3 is CASSLDVRPYEQYF. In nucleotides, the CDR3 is TGTGCCAGCAGCTTGGATGTCAGACCCTACGAGCAGTACTTC.

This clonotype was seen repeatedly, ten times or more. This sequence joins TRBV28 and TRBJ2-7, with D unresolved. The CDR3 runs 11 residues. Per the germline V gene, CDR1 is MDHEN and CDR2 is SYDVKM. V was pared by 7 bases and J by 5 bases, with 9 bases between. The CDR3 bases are TGTGCCAGCACATCGCTTCACGAGCAGTACTTC. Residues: CASTSLHEQYF.

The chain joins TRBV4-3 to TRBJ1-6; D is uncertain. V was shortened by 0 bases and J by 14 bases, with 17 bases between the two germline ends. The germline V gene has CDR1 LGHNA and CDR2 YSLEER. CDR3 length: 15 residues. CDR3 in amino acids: CASSQDQGCSRALHF. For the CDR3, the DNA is TGCGCCAGCAGCCAAGACCAAGGTTGTTCGAGAGCCCTCCACTTT.

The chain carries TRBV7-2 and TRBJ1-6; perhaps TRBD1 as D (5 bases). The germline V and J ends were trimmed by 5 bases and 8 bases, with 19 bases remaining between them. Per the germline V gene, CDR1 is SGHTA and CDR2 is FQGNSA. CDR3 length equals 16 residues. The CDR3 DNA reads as TGTGCCAGCAGCCCTAATACCAGGGTGGCGGATTCACCCCTCCACTTT. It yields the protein CASSPNTRVADSPLHF.

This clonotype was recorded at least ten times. The chain's CDR3 is CASSRTGGGRYGYTF. In DNA form, the CDR3 reads TGTGCCAGCAGTCGGACAGGGGGCGGACGCTATGGCTACACCTTC. V usage is TRBV12-3 or TRBV12-4 and J usage is TRBJ1-2, with 11 bases identical to TRBD1. The V gene end was trimmed by 5 bases and the J gene end by 4 bases; junction bases not matched to a gene: 6. The CDR3 spans 15 residues.

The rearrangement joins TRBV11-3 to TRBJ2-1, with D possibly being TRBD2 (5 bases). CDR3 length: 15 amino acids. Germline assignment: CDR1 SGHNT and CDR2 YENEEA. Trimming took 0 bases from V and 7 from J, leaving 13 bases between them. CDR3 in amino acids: CASSLDTFTGNEQFF. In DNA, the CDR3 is TGTGCCAGCAGCTTAGATACTTTCACGGGGAATGAGCAGTTCTTC. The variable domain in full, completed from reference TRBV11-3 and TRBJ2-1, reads EAGVVQSPRYKIIEKKQPVAFWCNPISGHNTLYWYLQNLGQGPELLIRYENEEAVDDSQLPKDRFSAERLKGVDSTLKIQPAELGDSAVYLCASSLDTFTGNEQFFGPGTRLTVL.

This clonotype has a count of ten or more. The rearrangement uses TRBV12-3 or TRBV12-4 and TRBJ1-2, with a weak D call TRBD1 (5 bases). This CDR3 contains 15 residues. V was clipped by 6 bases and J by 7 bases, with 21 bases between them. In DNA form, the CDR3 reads TGTGCCAGCAGGCTTACCGGGACTCCCGGCTTTGGCTACACCTTC. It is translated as CASRLTGTPGFGYTF.

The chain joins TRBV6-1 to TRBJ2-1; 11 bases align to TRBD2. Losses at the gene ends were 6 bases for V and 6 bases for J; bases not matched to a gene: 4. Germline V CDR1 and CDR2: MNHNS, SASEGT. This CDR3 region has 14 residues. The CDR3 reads CASRSSGGSNEQFF. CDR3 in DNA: TGTGCCAGCAGGTCTAGCGGGGGGAGCAATGAGCAGTTCTTC.

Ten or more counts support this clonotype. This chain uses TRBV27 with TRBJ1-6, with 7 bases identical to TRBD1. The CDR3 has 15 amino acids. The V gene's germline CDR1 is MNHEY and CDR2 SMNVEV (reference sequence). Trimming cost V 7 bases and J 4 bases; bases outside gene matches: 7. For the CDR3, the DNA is TGTGCCAGCACCCAACAGGGGCCGTATAATTCACCCCTCCACTTT. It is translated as CASTQQGPYNSPLHF.

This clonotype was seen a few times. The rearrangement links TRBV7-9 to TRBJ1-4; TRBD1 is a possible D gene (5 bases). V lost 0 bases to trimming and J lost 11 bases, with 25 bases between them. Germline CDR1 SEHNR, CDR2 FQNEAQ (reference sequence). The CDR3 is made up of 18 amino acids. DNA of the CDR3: TGTGCCAGCAGCTTAGCGGGGCGGAATCGGGACTCCGGAGGGAAACTGTTTTTT. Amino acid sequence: CASSLAGRNRDSGGKLFF.